What follows are 22 T cell receptor beta chains derived from one specimen sequenced in a study of CD8 T cells in ankylosing spondylitis. General observations from the study: In ankylosing spondylitis blood, a motif of 7 to 9 highly homologous TCR beta variants appeared characteristic.

These receptors have no known antigen. TCRdb re-analysed the 5' RACE reads in MiXCR, keeping a single row per CDR3 protein. The repertoire includes about 460,000 distinct CDR3 sequences, 5.3% of them detected once, and roughly 3.2% sits in the top ten. The sample comprised blood, either unsorted or a sorted T cell fraction (not recorded which). Receptors originate from a male donor with ankylosing spondylitis.

The genes are TRBV10-1 and TRBJ2-7, with 13 positions matching TRBD2. After removal of 8 bases from V and 0 bases from J, the junction contained 7 bases not matched to a gene. The CDR3 runs to 16 residues. CDR1 and CDR2 from the germline V gene are WNHNN and SYGVQD (reference sequence). CDR3 nucleotide sequence: TGCGCCAGCTCGGGACTAGCGGGAACCAGCTCCTACGAGCAGTACTTC. Protein product: CASSGLAGTSSYEQYF.

At least ten counts were recorded for this clonotype. V is TRBV5-1 and J is TRBJ1-1; D gene uncertain. The CDR3 spans 13 residues. Per germline, CDR1 SGHRS and CDR2 YFSETQ. Trimming cost V 0 bases and J 1 base, with 4 bases left between them. The CDR3 bases are TGCGCCAGCAGCTTGGGGTGGAACACTGAAGCTTTCTTT. Translating gives CASSLGWNTEAFF.

There are many counts of this clonotype. This sequence joins TRBV28 and TRBJ1-2; TRBD1 might be the D (5 bases). The ends were cut back, 2 bases at V and 7 bases at J, with 14 bases in the middle. This CDR3 comprises 14 residues. CDR1 and CDR2 from the germline V gene are MDHEN and SYDVKM. The CDR3 reads CASSLAGTLGGYTF. CDR3 DNA: TGTGCCAGCAGTTTAGCAGGGACTTTGGGTGGCTACACCTTC.

At least ten counts were recorded for this clonotype. The V gene is TRBV7-9, the J gene TRBJ2-1, with 7 bases that match TRBD1. Germline assignment: CDR1 SEHNR and CDR2 FQNEAQ (reference sequence). Unmatched junction bases numbered 6, after V lost 0 bases and J lost 7 bases. This CDR3 has 15 residues. This chain's CDR3 is CASSLAGTASNEQFF. The CDR3 nucleotides read TGTGCCAGCAGCTTAGCCGGGACAGCTTCAAATGAGCAGTTCTTC.

The rearrangement uses TRBV6-2 or TRBV6-3 and TRBJ2-1; D remains ambiguous. Trimming took 7 bases from V and 7 from J, leaving 11 bases between them. Per germline, CDR1 MNHEY and CDR2 SVGEGT. This CDR3 is 12 amino acids long. Here the CDR3 reads CASTNRRNEQFF. The CDR3 nucleotides are TGTGCCAGCACCAACCGCCGGAATGAGCAGTTCTTC.

In this sample, this clonotype turned up many times. The CDR3: CSAIPPKGYNEQFF. The CDR3 DNA reads TGCAGTGCTATTCCTCCAAAGGGTTACAATGAGCAGTTCTTC. The chain joins TRBV20-1 to TRBJ2-1; D uncertain. Per the germline V gene, CDR1 is DFQATT and CDR2 is SNEGSKA (reference sequence). With 4 bases removed from V and 4 bases from J, the gap between germline ends came to 14 bases. The CDR3 has 14 residues.

This clonotype was seen ten or more times. The V and J genes are TRBV7-8 and TRBJ2-7; no definite D call. CDR1 is SGHVS and CDR2 is FQNEAQ in the germline V gene. V lost 0 bases, J lost 7 bases, and 4 bases lay in between. This CDR3 comprises 11 residues. CDR3 in amino acids: CASSLAWEQYF. In DNA form, the CDR3 reads TGTGCCAGCAGCTTAGCCTGGGAGCAGTACTTC.

This clonotype was observed many times. CDR3 protein: CASSLAVSERDRAYF. The CDR3 region has the DNA TGTGCCAGCAGCTTAGCGGTCAGCGAACGGGACAGGGCGTACTTC. The J gene is TRBJ2-5, the V gene TRBV7-8; TRBD1 matches at 9 bases. The CDR3 has 15 amino acids. The V gene end was trimmed by 0 bases and the J gene end by 13 bases; junction bases not matched to a gene: 12. Per germline, CDR1 SGHVS and CDR2 FQNEAQ.

Ten or more counts support this clonotype. In DNA, the CDR3 is TGCGCCAGCAGTGGGCCTAACGAGCAGTACTTC. Translated, it gives CASSGPNEQYF. The J gene is TRBJ2-7, the V gene TRBV10-1; no clear D. The CDR3 has 11 amino acids. Germline loops: CDR1 WNHNN, CDR2 SYGVQD (reference sequence). Trimming stripped 4 bases from V and 5 bases from J, with 6 bases between.

The V and J genes are TRBV12-1 and TRBJ2-1; the table's D call TRBD1 went unverified against the DNA. TRBV12-1 is shown as a pseudogene. The CDR3 sequence is 15 residues long. CDR3 protein: CAISSGRDSYNEQFF. The CDR3 DNA reads TGTGCCATCAGCTCCGGGCGGGACTCCTACAATGAGCAGTTCTTC.

This clonotype has ten or more counts. This chain joins TRBV6-2 or TRBV6-3 and TRBJ1-1; D is ambiguous. The germline CDR1 and CDR2 sequences are MNHEY and SVGEGT. Deletions cut 5 bases from V and 4 bases from J, with 14 bases between. The CDR3 has 14 amino acids. The CDR3: CASSIAGPGTEAFF. CDR3 bases: TGTGCCAGCAGTATAGCAGGACCGGGCACTGAAGCTTTCTTT.

This clonotype showed up just a few times. The J gene is TRBJ2-7, the V gene TRBV11-2; 10 bases agree with TRBD1. The V gene end was trimmed by 3 bases and the J gene end by 12 bases; junction bases not matched to a gene: 11. The CDR3 totals 14 residues. Germline loops: CDR1 SGHAT, CDR2 FQNNGV. The CDR3 here is CASSFDRGHHVVYF. The DNA for the CDR3 is TGTGCCAGCAGCTTTGACAGGGGGCACCATGTTGTGTACTTC.

This clonotype showed up just a few times. CDR3 nucleotides: TGTGCCGCCAGCGGGAGACGCACAGATACGCAGTATTTT. Amino acids: CAASGRRTDTQYF. The chain uses TRBV12-3 or TRBV12-4 and TRBJ2-3; TRBD2 agrees at 8 bases. The ends lost 11 bases at V and 1 base at J; junction bases unmatched: 5. The CDR3 has 13 residues.

This clonotype has ten or more counts. The chain links TRBV20-1 to TRBJ2-1; TRBD2 matches at 10 bases. Trimming at V came to 3 bases and at J to 3 bases, leaving 5 bases not matched to a gene. Germline loops: CDR1 DFQATT, CDR2 SNEGSKA (reference sequence). This CDR3 has 15 residues. CDR3 DNA sequence: TGCAGTGCTAGGGGGCGGACTAGCGGCTACAATGAGCAGTTCTTC. Translated: CSARGRTSGYNEQFF.

This clonotype has a count of ten or more. The genes are TRBV20-1 and TRBJ2-1; no firm D call. V dropped 2 bases and J dropped 5 bases, with 7 bases sitting between them. CDR1 is DFQATT and CDR2 is SNEGSKA in the germline V gene (reference sequence). The CDR3 is made up of 12 amino acids. The CDR3 DNA follows: TGCAGTGCTAGATTCGCGGACAATGAGCAGTTCTTC. Its translation is CSARFADNEQFF.

The chain recombines TRBV6-1 with TRBJ2-7; no reliable D call. V was cut by 4 bases and J by 2 bases, with 9 bases left in between. This CDR3 spans 13 amino acids. Germline V lookup: CDR1 MNHNS, CDR2 SASEGT. CDR3 in amino acids: CASSVQFTYEQYF. The CDR3 nucleotides read TGTGCCAGCAGTGTTCAGTTTACCTACGAGCAGTACTTC.

This clonotype was seen many times. This chain joins TRBV9 and TRBJ1-6, with unresolved D. V was trimmed by 3 bases and J by 9 bases, leaving 7 bases between them. Germline lookup yields CDR1 SGDLS and CDR2 YYNGEE. The CDR3 has 12 amino acids. CDR3 coding DNA: TGTGCCAGCAGCGCTTTGCGTTCACCCCTCCACTTT. The encoded protein is CASSALRSPLHF.

Notes on this clonotype: This could be a read error, since a much larger clone is one nucleotide away. The gene calls are TRBV6-5 and TRBJ1-3; a weak D match, TRBD1 (5 bases). The CDR3 sequence is 10 residues long. Germline CDR1 and CDR2: MNHEY and SVGAGI. CDR3 in DNA: TGCCCCAGGGCCTTCGGGACCATATATTTT. As protein: CPRAFGTIYF.

There are many counts of this clonotype. The chain has TRBV11-2 and TRBJ2-3; TRBD2 matches at 8 bases. V was clipped by 5 bases and J by 1 base; unmatched bases: 8. In germline, CDR1 is SGHAT, CDR2 FQNNGV. This CDR3 spans 16 amino acids. The CDR3 DNA follows: TGTGCCAGCAGCCTCCGTCCAGCGGGGGGCACAGATACGCAGTATTTT. Amino acid sequence: CASSLRPAGGTDTQYF. Drawing the rest from reference TRBV11-2 and TRBJ2-3, the complete variable domain is EAGVAQSPRYKIIEKRQSVAFWCNPISGHATLYWYQQILGQGPKLLIQFQNNGVVDDSQLPKDRFSAERLKGVDSTLKIQPAKLEDSAVYLCASSLRPAGGTDTQYFGPGTRLTVL.

This clonotype showed up many times. One end of the junction varies from germline; a read error may be responsible. V and J are TRBV7-7 and TRBJ2-5, with TRBD1 matching over 8 bases. This CDR3 comprises 13 residues. Germline assignment: CDR1 SSHAT and CDR2 FNYEAQ (reference sequence). The CDR3 spells CASSPQGGETQYF. CDR3 DNA: TGTGCTAGCAGCCCACAGGGGGGAGAGACCCAGTACTTC.

This clonotype was detected ten times or more. The J gene is TRBJ2-7, the V gene TRBV3-1; no clear D. Trimming took off 4 bases at V and 4 bases at J, with 11 bases between the two ends. The CDR3 extends over 13 amino acids. Germline CDR1 LGHDT, CDR2 YNNKEL (reference sequence). The chain's CDR3 is CASSLGPYYEQYF. The CDR3 coding sequence is TGTGCCAGCAGCCTTGGACCGTATTACGAGCAGTACTTC.

This clonotype was seen repeatedly, ten times or more. V usage is TRBV20-1 and J usage is TRBJ2-1; 10 bases are shared with TRBD2. V dropped 3 bases and J dropped 7; count of bases not matched to a gene: 9. The CDR3 loop spans 15 amino acids. CDR1 and CDR2 from the germline V gene are DFQATT and SNEGSKA (reference sequence). The CDR3 bases are TGCAGTGCTAGTGGGGCTAGCGGGAGAAGGAATGAGCAGTTCTTC. This encodes CSASGASGRRNEQFF.